This is a list of T cell receptor beta chains from one sample in a study of post-analysis software for immune sequencing data. Each CDR3 protein is one row after TCRdb ran MiXCR on the PCR reads. The sample lists 800,000 to 950,000 distinct CDR3 sequences; roughly 50% were seen once. The sequencing input was blood. These receptors were obtained from a girl under 18 with multiple sclerosis. Both conserved end residues are part of each CDR3. D genes are given only for firm matches. A clone size is listed for some rows: how often the clone was seen (once, few, many), or a class if it is expanded.

V	J	D	size	DNA	CDR3
TRBV5-6	TRBJ2-3	TRBD1	NA	TGTGCCAGCAGCATTCGGGACAGGGTGAATACGCAGTATTTT	CASSIRDRVNTQYF
TRBV3-1	TRBJ2-7	NA	few	TGTGCCAGCAGCTGGGGGGACACCTACGAGCAGTACTTC	CASSWGDTYEQYF
TRBV10-3	TRBJ2-5	TRBD1	NA	TGTGCCATCAGGCGGGGACAGGGAAGTGAGACCCAGTACTTC	CAIRRGQGSETQYF
TRBV4-1	TRBJ2-4	NA	NA	TGCGCCAGCAGCCAAGATGTGGACCTCCGCCATCAGTACTTC	CASSQDVDLRHQYF
TRBV15	TRBJ2-1	NA	NA	TGTGCCACCAGCAGAGAAGCCCACGGTCTGTTCTTC	CATSREAHGLFF
TRBV20-1	TRBJ2-7	TRBD2	few	TGCAGTGCTCAGCGGGAGCGGGACGAGCAGTACTTC	CSAQRERDEQYF
TRBV5-1	TRBJ2-1	NA	NA	TGCGCCAGCAGCTCTGGGACGGGCTCCTCTTCCAATGAGCAGTTCTTC	CASSSGTGSSSNEQFF
TRBV19	TRBJ1-2	TRBD1	NA	TGTGCCAGTAGCCCGGACAGGATGGATTATGGCTACACCTTC	CASSPDRMDYGYTF
TRBV29-1	TRBJ1-2	NA	few	TGCAGCGTTGACGAAGGGTATGGCGGCTATGGCTACACCTTC	CSVDEGYGGYGYTF
TRBV6-5	TRBJ1-4	NA	NA	TGTGCCAGCAGTTACTCATCCGCGACAGATGAAAAACTGTTTTTT	CASSYSSATDEKLFF
TRBV24-1	TRBJ2-1	TRBD2	once	TGTGCCACCAGTGATCCTAGCGGGGGGCACAATGAGCAGTTCTTC	CATSDPSGGHNEQFF
TRBV20-1	TRBJ2-1	TRBD2	few	TGCAGTGCTAGAATATTACTAGCGGGAGGATTTAGTCATGAGCAGTTCTTC	CSARILLAGGFSHEQFF
TRBV28	TRBJ2-5	NA	few	TGTGCCAGCAGTTCCTCCCAGGGGGGAGAGACCCAGTACTTC	CASSSSQGGETQYF
TRBV29-1	TRBJ2-7	TRBD1	NA	TGCAGCGGGATGACAGGGGACTCCTACGAGCAGTACTTC	CSGMTGDSYEQYF
TRBV15	TRBJ2-7	TRBD1	few	TGTGCCACCAGCCCCCACAGGGACAGGGGTTATTTGGTTTACGAGCAGTACTTC	CATSPHRDRGYLVYEQYF
TRBV29-1	TRBJ2-7	TRBD1	few	TGCAGCGTCGACTCCGGGACAGGGATCGAGCAGTACTTC	CSVDSGTGIEQYF
TRBV5-1	TRBJ2-7	NA	NA	TGCGCCGGCTCCCGGACAGAGAGCTACGAGCAGTACTTC	CAGSRTESYEQYF
TRBV12-3/TRBV12-4	TRBJ2-5	TRBD1	NA	TGTGCCACCCTTCAGGACAGGGGTGAGACCCAGTACTTC	CATLQDRGETQYF
TRBV30	TRBJ1-2	NA	many	TGTGCCTGGAAAGAACTCCGTTGGACGGCCGCCTATGGCTACACCTTC	CAWKELRWTAAYGYTF
TRBV11-2	TRBJ2-3	TRBD2	NA	TGTGCCAGCAGCTTAGAGTTCCAGGGCGGGAGCGCAGATACGCAGTATTTT	CASSLEFQGGSADTQYF
TRBV7-2	TRBJ2-5	NA	NA	TGTGCCAGCAGCTCCGGGAGACTAAAAGAGACCCAGTACTTC	CASSSGRLKETQYF
TRBV24-1	TRBJ2-1	NA	NA	TGTGCCACCCAGGAAGGGGGCTACAATGAGCAGTTCTTC	CATQEGGYNEQFF
TRBV7-9	TRBJ2-1	TRBD2	NA	TGTGCCAGCAGGGGACCGACTAGCGGGAGTAAAGATGAGCAGTTCTTC	CASRGPTSGSKDEQFF
TRBV20-1	TRBJ2-5	TRBD1	NA	TGCAGTGCAGCGACAGGGCAAGAGACCCAGTACTTC	CSAATGQETQYF
TRBV9	TRBJ2-7	NA	NA	TGTGCCAGCAGCGTAGTCCCGGGGAGCTCCTACGAGCAGTACTTC	CASSVVPGSSYEQYF
TRBV10-3	TRBJ2-7	NA	NA	TGTGCCATCAGGGTAGACGGGAGTTTGCACGAGCAGTACTTC	CAIRVDGSLHEQYF
TRBV9	TRBJ2-4	NA	NA	TGTGCCAGCAGCGTAGCTCAGGGAGCACAGTACTTC	CASSVAQGAQYF
TRBV2	TRBJ1-2	NA	NA	TGTGCCAGCAGTGCTTTCCTCAGCCCCTATGGCTACACCTTC	CASSAFLSPYGYTF
TRBV12-3/TRBV12-4	TRBJ2-1	NA	NA	TGTGCCTCGAAAGGGGGGTACTACAATGAGCAGTTCTTC	CASKGGYYNEQFF
TRBV2	TRBJ1-4	NA	NA	TGTGCCAGCAGTGATAGTAATGAAAAACTGTTTTTT	CASSDSNEKLFF
TRBV3-1	TRBJ1-4	NA	few	TGTGCCAGCAGCCTCCTAGGTCGGGGGCTGGAAGAAAAACCGTTTTTT	CASSLLGRGLEEKPFF
TRBV30	TRBJ2-4	NA	NA	TGTGCCTGGGAAGGGGGGGCCGGGAACATTCAGTACTTC	CAWEGGAGNIQYF
TRBV13	TRBJ2-7	NA	NA	TGTGCCAGCAGCTTAGGGGACAGCGTTTACGAGCAGTACTTC	CASSLGDSVYEQYF
TRBV5-1	TRBJ2-7	NA	many	TGCGCCAGCAGCTCCCAGTACGAGCAGTACTTC	CASSSQYEQYF
TRBV7-3	TRBJ2-7	TRBD2	NA	TGTGCCAGCAGCTTAACGGTCGCGACTAGCGGTACTGTGCAGTACTTC	CASSLTVATSGTVQYF